A single sample is the source of the 5 T cell receptor beta chains below, sequenced in a study of cytomegalovirus exposure and HLA in healthy donors. Produced via immunoSEQ multiplex PCR; TCRdb's table is partial and in-frame only. The repertoire includes tens of thousands of clones, 93% of them detected once, and 3% to 4% sits in the top ten. Material: PBMCs. The receptors were sampled from a woman aged 25 to 39 in good health and CMV-seronegative.

The V gene is TRBV5-6, the J gene TRBJ1-4; D is unresolved. Germline V gene data show CDR1 as SGHDT and CDR2 as YYEEEE. V lost 2 bases and J lost 4, with 9 bases in between. CDR3 length: 14 amino acids. Written as DNA, the CDR3 is TGTGCCAGCAGCTTTGCCGGGAATAATGAAAAACTGTTTTTT. Translated, it gives CASSFAGNNEKLFF.

The rearrangement joins TRBV5-1 to TRBJ1-3, with 7 bases that match TRBD1. V lost 4 bases and J lost 3; bases outside the gene matches: 4. Germline values: CDR1 SGHRS, CDR2 YFSETQ. The CDR3 is 14 amino acids. The CDR3 region has the DNA TGCGCCAGCAGCATGCAGGGGGATGGAAACACCATATATTTT. Encoded protein: CASSMQGDGNTIYF.

The gene calls are TRBV7-9 and TRBJ1-1; D uncertain. The ends were cut back, 5 bases at V and 4 bases at J, with 14 bases in the middle. Germline CDR1 reads SEHNR; CDR2 reads FQNEAQ (reference sequence). The CDR3 is 14 residues long. The CDR3 nucleotides read TGTGCCAGCAGCCTGACACCGGCCGGCACTGAAGCTTTCTTT. This translates into CASSLTPAGTEAFF.

V is TRBV5-1 and J is TRBJ1-2, with D hard to call. Germline V gene data show CDR1 as SGHRS and CDR2 as YFSETQ. This CDR3 is built from 14 residues. Trimming took off 0 bases at V and 0 bases at J, with 6 bases between the two ends. CDR3 loop: CASSLDRPNYGYTF. CDR3 nucleotide sequence: TGCGCCAGCAGCTTGGACAGACCTAACTATGGCTACACCTTC. Full variable domain (missing parts from reference TRBV5-1 and TRBJ1-2): KAGVTQTPRYLIKTRGQQVTLSCSPISGHRSVSWYQQTPGQGLQFLFEYFSETQRNKGNFPGRFSGRQFSNSRSEMNVSTLELGDSALYLCASSLDRPNYGYTFGSGTRLTVV.

This sequence joins TRBV28 and TRBJ1-4; D gene uncertain. The V and J ends lost 8 bases and 7 bases respectively, with 17 bases between them. The CDR3 spans 14 residues. Germline CDR1 reads MDHEN; CDR2 reads SYDVKM. The CDR3 DNA reads TGTGCCAGCTCCCGCGGCCCGGATCGTGAAAAACTGTTTTTT. Translation: CASSRGPDREKLFF. The entire variable domain, with the rest obtained from reference TRBV28 and TRBJ1-4, is as follows: DVKVTQSSRYLVKRTGEKVFLECVQDMDHENMFWYRQDPGLGLRLIYFSYDVKMKEKGDIPEGYSVSREKKERFSLILESASTNQTSMYLCASSRGPDREKLFFGSGTQLSVL.